This T cell receptor beta chain comes out of a study of blood T cell repertoires in COVID-19 (dated by TCRdb to the early 2020s). For the study in its entirety: Samples covering the acute and convalescent phases of COVID-19 were provided by collaborators in the United States, Italy and Spain. The prospective study material was composed of cDNA or gDNA derived from T cells, B-cell-depleted T cells, or PBMCs. Deeply sampled blood TCRbeta repertoires from subjects exposed to, actively infected with, or recovered from COVID-19 were included in the dataset. The repertoires were released in a freely available public database intended as a resource for research on the immune response to SARS-CoV-2. The samples were drawn from the first 160 participants of the ongoing ImmuneRACE study and from over 950 subjects provided by 6 global collaborators. Nearly every sample came with metadata listing a de-identified subject ID, COVID-19 status, age in years and sex. Where available, HLA class I and class II types were taken from metadata supplied by the sample provider and were not determined by assay-based typing. Findings and caveats that apply to the study as a whole: How much clinical and demographic metadata was included differed by source and by participant, and the metadata was provided uncurated.

A remark on this clone: Its antigen has not been determined. It has no much larger one-base neighbor in the sample; base qualities were not kept.

TCRbeta CDR3 regions were amplified from genomic DNA using the immunoSEQ Assay, a bias-controlled multiplex PCR. The original pipeline was this. The number of nucleated cells in each sample was estimated by amplification of reference gene primers within the assay. Sequence reads were collapsed and filtered to measure the absolute abundance of every unique TCRbeta CDR3 rearrangement. For each sample, productive Simpson clonality was calculated as the square root of Simpson's diversity index over productive rearrangements. This is the immuneACCESS table as TCRdb keeps it, with only in-frame sequences that have V and J called. A part of the clones is gone; compared with another copy, unresolved V genes explain less than half, and the rest is unexplained. The V and J calls and clone size are taken from that table; D and trimming were inferred from the DNA. The sample table holds about 160,000 clones, of which more than 75% were seen once. Approximately 10% of the sample belongs to the ten largest clones.

One collaborating source in Seattle enrolled patients while the patients were actively infected and followed the patients over time throughout the course of disease. Whole blood was collected in K2EDTA tubes by collaborating institutions according to the institutions' own protocols. For TCRbeta analysis, collaborators shipped samples as frozen whole blood, isolated PBMCs, or DNA extracted from either of those sample types. The clonotype comes from a woman in her seventies with COVID-19, enrolled during active disease. Sample: peripheral blood.

CDR3 sequence: CASVGQHNYGYTF. The nucleotide sequence is TGTGCCAGTGTAGGACAGCATAACTATGGCTACACCTTC. The chain links TRBV6-6 with TRBJ1-2, and TRBD1 may be the D gene, going by 6 matching bases. CDR1 is given as MNHNY and CDR2 as SVGAGI, both from the germline V gene (reference sequence). There are 13 amino acids in the CDR3, from cysteine to phenylalanine inclusive. The entry retains the CDR3 DNA only, 39 bases that are in frame from base 1. The V and J ends are trimmed by 9 bases and 1 base, leaving 12 bases between them.